These 32 T cell receptor beta chains originate from one sample sequenced in a study of shared clonotypes between healthy human individuals. Terminally differentiated effector memory CD45RA+ cells were excluded by CCR7 positive selection of CD45RO-negative cells. Clones were read by immunoSEQ multiplex PCR, and TCRdb kept only the in-frame ones, dropping some. Of millions of clones listed, about 92% are singletons. Sequences were obtained from naive CD8+ T cells from PBMCs. These receptor sequences come from a man aged 18 to 35 in good health. Some clones in this sample may be carry-over from other donors' samples.

This chain joins TRBV5-5 and TRBJ1-2, with 8 bases identical to TRBD1. Unmatched junction bases numbered 7, after V lost 1 base and J lost 5 bases. CDR3 size: 15 residues. Germline lookup yields CDR1 SGHKS and CDR2 YYEKEE (reference sequence). The CDR3 here is CASSLTTGTGYGYTF. The CDR3 nucleotides read TGTGCCAGCAGCTTGACAACCGGGACAGGATATGGCTACACCTTC.

The V and J genes are TRBV6-1 and TRBJ1-1; no clear D gene. The CDR3 totals 13 residues. Trimming removed 6 bases at V and 1 base at J, with 9 bases between. Per germline, CDR1 MNHNS and CDR2 SASEGT. The CDR3 region is CASRPGKNTEAFF. The CDR3 DNA follows: TGTGCCAGCAGGCCCGGAAAGAACACTGAAGCTTTCTTT.

Regarding this clone: Distinct nucleotide sequences in the sample also encode this CDR3. The genes are TRBV10-3 and TRBJ1-1; D is undetermined. CDR3 length equals 12 residues. V lost 6 bases and J lost 1, with 6 bases in between. Germline CDR1 reads ENHRY; CDR2 reads SYGVKD. The CDR3, as DNA: TGTGCCATCAGGACTGGGAACACTGAAGCTTTCTTT. Amino acid sequence: CAIRTGNTEAFF.

This rearrangement joins TRBV7-9 to TRBJ2-1; perhaps TRBD2 as D (6 bases). The CDR3 has 17 residues. CDR1 and CDR2 from the germline V gene are SEHNR and FQNEAQ (reference sequence). The ends were cut back, 1 base at V and 0 bases at J, with 13 bases in the middle. The CDR3 sequence: CASSLGERVSSYNEQFF. CDR3 DNA sequence: TGTGCCAGCAGCTTAGGGGAGCGGGTGAGCTCCTACAATGAGCAGTTCTTC.

The chain combines TRBV7-9 with TRBJ1-4; D remains unclear. Deletions cut 9 bases from V and 0 bases from J, with 8 bases between. The CDR3 totals 13 residues. The germline gives CDR1 SEHNR, CDR2 FQNEAQ (reference sequence). The CDR3 loop is CASLTTTNEKLFF. In DNA form, the CDR3 reads TGTGCCAGTCTGACTACAACTAATGAAAAACTGTTTTTT.

The rearrangement joins TRBV7-9 to TRBJ2-2, with D unresolved. The V and J ends lost 6 bases and 4 bases respectively, with 12 bases between them. The CDR3 consists of 14 residues. The germline gives CDR1 SEHNR, CDR2 FQNEAQ (reference sequence). CDR3: CASSSTSVTGELFF. CDR3 nucleotide sequence: TGTGCCAGCAGTTCAACCTCTGTCACCGGGGAGCTGTTTTTT.

This chain links TRBV6-5 with TRBJ2-7, with D possibly matching TRBD1 (6 bases). Trimming removed 6 bases at V and 5 bases at J, with 14 bases between. The CDR3 is 13 amino acids. Germline loops: CDR1 MNHEY, CDR2 SVGAGI. CDR3 residues: CASRGGTPDEQYF. In DNA form, the CDR3 reads TGTGCCAGCAGAGGTGGGACACCAGACGAGCAGTACTTC.

The chain recombines TRBV28 with TRBJ1-4, with TRBD1 matching over 8 bases. V was clipped by 6 bases and J by 3 bases; unmatched bases: 3. The CDR3 has 14 residues. The germline gives CDR1 MDHEN, CDR2 SYDVKM. Here the CDR3 reads CASSPTGANEKLFF. The CDR3 bases are TGTGCCAGCAGCCCGACAGGGGCTAATGAAAAACTGTTTTTT.

This chain's CDR3 is CASSEGVNNEQFF. The CDR3 DNA reads as TGTGCCAGCAGTGAGGGTGTAAACAATGAGCAGTTCTTC. The chain combines TRBV25-1 with TRBJ2-1; D gene uncertain. The CDR3 consists of 13 residues. The V end was cut by 3 bases, the J end by 5 bases, with 8 bases between. The germline gives CDR1 MGHDK, CDR2 SYGVNS.

This CDR3 is CASSSWDLTAYEQYF. CDR3 DNA: TGTGCCAGCAGCTCTTGGGACTTAACCGCCTACGAGCAGTACTTC. The chain combines TRBV5-5 with TRBJ2-7; the D gene is possibly TRBD2 (6 bases). V was cut by 3 bases and J by 2 bases, with 15 bases left in between. CDR3 length: 15 residues. In germline, CDR1 is SGHKS, CDR2 YYEKEE (reference sequence).

V and J are TRBV25-1 and TRBJ2-7; D is uncertain. CDR1 and CDR2 from the germline V gene are MGHDK and SYGVNS. V shed 1 base and J shed 3 bases, with 19 bases lying between them. This CDR3 contains 17 residues. DNA for the CDR3: TGTGCCAGCAGTGAATGGAGTCCCTTCTATCAAGTCTACGAGCAGTACTTC. As protein: CASSEWSPFYQVYEQYF.

CDR3: CASCGPEGNEQFF. CDR3 coding DNA: TGTGCCAGCTGCGGGCCTGAGGGCAATGAGCAGTTCTTC. V usage is TRBV2 and J usage is TRBJ2-1, with D possibly matching TRBD2 (5 bases). This CDR3 is 13 amino acids long. CDR1 and CDR2 from the germline V gene are SNHLY and FYNNEI. Trimming took 8 bases from V and 6 from J, leaving 14 bases between them.

The chain employs TRBV7-8 and TRBJ2-7, with unresolved D. Germline CDR1 SGHVS, CDR2 FQNEAQ. V gave up 5 bases and J gave up 4 bases, with 15 bases separating them. The length of the CDR3 is 14 residues. The CDR3 region is CASSPIDVPYEQYF. The CDR3 DNA is TGTGCCAGCAGCCCGATCGACGTCCCATACGAGCAGTACTTC.

The rearrangement links TRBV29-1 to TRBJ2-7; D is ambiguous. CDR1 and CDR2 from the germline V gene are SQVTM and ANQGSEA. The ends were cut back, 4 bases at V and 3 bases at J, with 10 bases in the middle. The CDR3 is made up of 12 amino acids. In DNA form, the CDR3 reads TGCAGCGTTGTCGGCAGAGTCTACGAGCAGTACTTC. Protein product: CSVVGRVYEQYF.

V is TRBV27 and J is TRBJ2-7, with unresolved D. With 5 bases removed from V and 1 base from J, the gap between germline ends came to 18 bases. In germline, CDR1 is MNHEY, CDR2 SMNVEV (reference sequence). This CDR3 spans 16 amino acids. The CDR3 nucleotides read TGTGCCAGCAGTGCCCGACCCAACCGTCGTTCCTACGAGCAGTACTTC. Its protein is CASSARPNRRSYEQYF.

CDR3 nucleotides: TGTGCCAGCAGCCAAGATCTGGGACACGGCTACGAGCAGTACTTC. This gives the protein CASSQDLGHGYEQYF. The J gene is TRBJ2-7, the V gene TRBV14, with a tentative D call TRBD1 (6 bases). The CDR3 is 15 residues long. Germline CDR1 is SGHDN and CDR2 is FVKESK. V shed 0 bases and J shed 3 bases, with 12 bases lying between them.

This clone has just one count. The chain employs TRBV28 and TRBJ2-1; no clear D. V was cut by 1 base and J by 0 bases, with 13 bases left in between. Germline V lookup: CDR1 MDHEN, CDR2 SYDVKM. CDR3 length equals 17 residues. The CDR3 bases are TGTGCCAGCAGTTTATTGGCAGCCTTGAGCTCCTACAATGAGCAGTTCTTC. It encodes CASSLLAALSSYNEQFF.

This clone has a handful of counts. This chain links TRBV7-9 with TRBJ2-2; D gene unclear. The CDR3 runs to 12 residues. V lost 5 bases and J lost 3, with 4 bases in between. Germline CDR1 SEHNR, CDR2 FQNEAQ (reference sequence). CDR3: CASSGDTGELFF. The CDR3 nucleotides are TGTGCCAGCAGCGGGGACACCGGGGAGCTGTTTTTT.

The chain is built from TRBV28 and TRBJ2-3; 8 bases line up with TRBD1. Germline CDR1 is MDHEN and CDR2 is SYDVKM. V lost 5 bases to trimming and J lost 6 bases; unmatched junction nucleotides: 16. This CDR3 is 17 amino acids long. The CDR3 sequence: CASSLPLTGDHLDTQYF. The DNA for the CDR3 is TGTGCCAGCAGTCTCCCCCTGACAGGGGACCATCTGGATACGCAGTATTTT.

The rearrangement links TRBV12-5 to TRBJ2-5; 14 bases align to TRBD2. The V segment lost 4 bases and the J segment 1 base; nucleotides outside the gene matches: 2. This CDR3 comprises 16 residues. CDR1 LGHNT and CDR2 FRNRAP come from the germline V gene. CDR3: CASGYGTSGSQETQYF. The CDR3 nucleotides are TGTGCTAGTGGTTACGGGACTAGCGGGAGCCAAGAGACCCAGTACTTC.

The chain links TRBV5-1 to TRBJ2-1; 10 nucleotides agree with TRBD2. V was pared by 5 bases and J by 7 bases, with 12 bases of the junction left unmatched. There are 16 residues in the CDR3. Germline CDR1 reads SGHRS; CDR2 reads YFSETQ. As DNA, the CDR3 is TGCGCCAGCAGGGGAGGGGCTAGCGGGAGCAATAATGAGCAGTTCTTC. Encoded protein: CASRGGASGSNNEQFF.

V gene TRBV29-1 combines with J gene TRBJ2-5; the D gene could be TRBD1 or TRBD2 (5 bases each). The germline CDR1 and CDR2 sequences are SQVTM and ANQGSEA. The CDR3 sequence is 13 residues long. The V and J ends lost 2 bases and 5 bases respectively, with 12 bases between them. CDR3 sequence reads: CSVEHGGRETQYF. CDR3 nucleotides: TGCAGCGTTGAACATGGGGGTAGGGAGACCCAGTACTTC.

This chain connects TRBV5-1 to TRBJ1-3; TRBD1 aligns across 7 bases. Germline CDR1 reads SGHRS; CDR2 reads YFSETQ. After removal of 0 bases from V and 4 bases from J, the junction contained 7 bases not matched to a gene. CDR3 size: 16 residues. CDR3 in DNA: TGCGCCAGCAGCTTGGAACAGGGGAGTGAAGGAAACACCATATATTTT. It codes for CASSLEQGSEGNTIYF.

This chain connects TRBV28 to TRBJ1-4, with TRBD1 as a possible D gene (5 bases). The CDR3 spans 15 residues. V was clipped by 3 bases and J by 3 bases, with 11 bases between them. Germline V gene data show CDR1 as MDHEN and CDR2 as SYDVKM. The CDR3 loop is CASSFWGKPNEKLFF. The CDR3 nucleotides are TGTGCCAGCAGTTTTTGGGGGAAACCTAATGAAAAACTGTTTTTT.

Notes on this clone: The same CDR3 arises from other DNA sequences in this sample as well. This chain connects TRBV27 to TRBJ2-1; 7 bases match TRBD2. J was trimmed by 2 bases and V by 3 bases; bases with no gene match: 4. Germline V gives CDR1 MNHEY, CDR2 SMNVEV (reference sequence). This CDR3 has 15 amino acids. In DNA form, the CDR3 reads TGTGCCAGCAGTTTTGGACTAGTCGCCTACAATGAGCAGTTCTTC. This gives the protein CASSFGLVAYNEQFF.

V is TRBV13 and J is TRBJ2-1; D is perhaps TRBD2 (5 bases). This CDR3 has 15 amino acids. Germline V gene sequence: CDR1 PRHDT, CDR2 FYEKMQ (reference sequence). Trimming cost V 5 bases and J 0 bases, with 11 bases left between them. DNA for the CDR3: TGTGCCAGCAGCCCCAAGCGGCCCTCCTACAATGAGCAGTTCTTC. Amino acid sequence: CASSPKRPSYNEQFF.

This chain links TRBV7-9 with TRBJ1-4; TRBD1 matches at 10 bases. Germline CDR1 reads SEHNR; CDR2 reads FQNEAQ (reference sequence). This CDR3 comprises 14 residues. J lost 5 bases, V lost 5 bases, and 2 bases had no gene match. In nucleotides, the CDR3 is TGTGCCAGCAGCGGGGGACAGGGGAATGAAAAACTGTTTTTT. Its protein product is CASSGGQGNEKLFF.

V usage is TRBV4-1 and J usage is TRBJ2-7; D perhaps matches TRBD1 (5 bases). Deletions cut 1 base from V and 3 bases from J, with 10 bases between. CDR3 size: 14 residues. Germline assignment: CDR1 MGHRA and CDR2 YSYEKL. This CDR3 reads CASSQAPGHYEQYF. The CDR3 DNA reads TGCGCCAGCAGCCAAGCCCCAGGGCACTACGAGCAGTACTTC.

The V call is TRBV7-8, the J call TRBJ2-3, with D unresolved. CDR1 is SGHVS, CDR2 FQNEAQ, per germline. The CDR3 is 16 residues long. The V gene lost 0 bases and the J gene lost 2 bases, with 12 bases spanning the gap. This chain's CDR3 is CASSLAQPTYTDTQYF. Written as DNA, the CDR3 is TGTGCCAGCAGCTTAGCGCAACCGACCTACACAGATACGCAGTATTTT.

With regard to this clone: Other DNA variants within this sample encode the same CDR3. The V call is TRBV6-5, the J call TRBJ2-2, with D uncertain. CDR1 and CDR2 from the germline V gene are MNHEY and SVGAGI. The CDR3 is made up of 16 amino acids. The V gene lost 3 bases and the J gene lost 2 bases, with 13 bases spanning the gap. In nucleotides, the CDR3 is TGTGCCAGCAGTTATGGCAGCCCAGTAAACACCGGGGAGCTGTTTTTT. It encodes CASSYGSPVNTGELFF.

The gene calls are TRBV19 and TRBJ2-1; no clear D. Germline CDR1 is LNHDA and CDR2 is SQIVND (reference sequence). Deletions cut 4 bases from V and 3 bases from J, with 13 bases between. The CDR3 spans 15 residues. The CDR3 reads CASSTGVSVYNEQFF. The CDR3 coding sequence is TGTGCCAGTAGTACTGGGGTTTCGGTCTACAATGAGCAGTTCTTC.

CDR3 sequence (DNA): TGTGCCAGCTCACCACCGTTTTATGGGGACAGTCCTTACAATGAGCAGTTCTTC. It encodes CASSPPFYGDSPYNEQFF. V is TRBV18 and J is TRBJ2-1, with 7 bases that match TRBD1. V lost 0 bases and J lost 4; bases outside the gene matches: 12. This CDR3 has 18 amino acids. Germline values: CDR1 KGHSH, CDR2 LQKENI.